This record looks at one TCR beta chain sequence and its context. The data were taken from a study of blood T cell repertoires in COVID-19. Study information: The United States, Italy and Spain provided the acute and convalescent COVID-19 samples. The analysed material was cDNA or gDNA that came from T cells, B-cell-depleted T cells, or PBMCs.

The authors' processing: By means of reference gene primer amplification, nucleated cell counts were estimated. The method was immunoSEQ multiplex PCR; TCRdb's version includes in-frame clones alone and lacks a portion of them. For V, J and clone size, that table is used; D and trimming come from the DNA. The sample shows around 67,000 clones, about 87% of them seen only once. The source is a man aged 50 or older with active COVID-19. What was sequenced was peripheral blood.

CDR3 sequence (DNA): TGTGCCAGCACCCAACGGAGGTACAATGAGCAGTTCTTC. It yields the protein CASTQRRYNEQFF. The chain combines TRBV7-2 with TRBJ2-1, with D possibly TRBD2 on 5 matching bases. V gave up 7 bases and J gave up 4 bases, with 11 bases separating them. Looked up from germline, CDR1 is SGHTA and CDR2 is FQGNSA. This CDR3 has 13 amino acids.